The 5 T cell receptor beta chains given below trace back to one sample, sequenced in a study of CD8 T cells in Susac syndrome. RNA in amounts of roughly 0.5 to 1 ug was reverse transcribed with random hexamers. Each CDR3 protein is one row after TCRdb ran MiXCR on the immunoSEQ multiplex PCR reads. This sample yields 150,000 to 200,000 distinct CDR3 sequences, of which over 85% are seen a single time; 0.08% to 0.11% belongs to the top ten. The sequencing input was CD4+ T cells from PBMCs. The receptors stem from a human donor in good health.

The chain links TRBV29-1 to TRBJ2-2; D uncertain. V lost 7 bases, J lost 3 bases, and 15 bases lay in between. The germline CDR1 and CDR2 sequences are SQVTM and ANQGSEA. The CDR3 is 14 amino acids. The CDR3 coding sequence is TGCAGCGCTACGAGTTGGCAGTACACCGGGGAGCTGTTTTTT. Protein sequence: CSATSWQYTGELFF.

The gene calls are TRBV25-1 and TRBJ2-1, with D possibly matching TRBD2 (5 bases). The CDR3 totals 12 residues. The V and J ends lost 3 bases and 14 bases respectively, with 14 bases between them. Germline V CDR1 and CDR2: MGHDK, SYGVNS. This CDR3 is CASSDRTRGEFF. CDR3 nucleotides: TGTGCCAGCAGTGATCGGACCCGGGGAGAGTTCTTC.

The chain recombines TRBV18 with TRBJ2-1; the D gene is possibly TRBD2 (6 bases). Germline V gene sequence: CDR1 KGHSH, CDR2 LQKENI. The CDR3 has 16 amino acids. Trimming left V 4 bases short and J 9 bases short, with 22 bases between. CDR3: CASSRGPGDSWAEQFF. The CDR3 DNA is TGTGCCAGCTCACGCGGCCCGGGGGACTCCTGGGCTGAGCAGTTCTTC.

V and J are TRBV20-1 and TRBJ1-5; D gene uncertain. The CDR3 is 14 residues long. CDR1 and CDR2 from the germline V gene are DFQATT and SNEGSKA (reference sequence). Trimming stripped 3 bases from V and 2 bases from J, with 11 bases between. CDR3: CSARNRVGNQPQHF. CDR3 nucleotide sequence: TGCAGTGCTAGGAATCGAGTTGGCAATCAGCCCCAGCATTTT.

V is TRBV27 and J is TRBJ2-7; D is uncertain. V was clipped by 3 bases and J by 6 bases, with 15 bases between them. This CDR3 comprises 14 residues. Germline V gene lookup returns CDR1 MNHEY and CDR2 SMNVEV (reference sequence). The CDR3 DNA reads as TGTGCCAGCAGTTTGACCGCCGCTATTGGCGAGCAGTACTTC. Translating it yields CASSLTAAIGEQYF.